These T cell receptor beta chains were read from a single sample in a study of blood T cell repertoires in COVID-19. Only in-frame clones appear in the TCRdb table, and some are missing; sequencing was by immunoSEQ multiplex PCR. This sample has about 300,000 clones; roughly 80% occur once, and the top ten carry roughly 1.6%. Material for sequencing was peripheral blood. The source is a human donor with COVID-19, enrolled during active disease. The donor label of this sample is uncertain. Each CDR3 is given with its conserved first and last residue. Fields, in order: CDR3 length, V gene, D gene, J gene, clone size, CDR3 protein, CDR3 DNA. D genes are given only for firm matches. A row's size may be missing; if present it is once, few, many or a size class.

16	TRBV7-2	TRBD2	TRBJ2-1	.	CASSLESSGSYNEQFF	TGTGCCAGCAGCTTAGAAAGTAGCGGGAGTTACAATGAGCAGTTCTTC
13	TRBV10-3	.	TRBJ1-2	.	CAISVQILYGYTF	TGTGCCATCAGTGTGCAGATACTATACGGCTACACCTTC
16	TRBV5-4	TRBD2	TRBJ2-2	.	CASGRLAGGFIGELFF	TGTGCCAGCGGTCGGCTAGCGGGAGGGTTCATCGGGGAGCTGTTTTTT
17	TRBV6-2/TRBV6-3	TRBD2	TRBJ2-3	few	CASSSVASGLPTDTQYF	TGTGCCAGCAGTTCAGTAGCTAGCGGGTTACCCACAGATACGCAGTATTTT
10	TRBV20-1	.	TRBJ1-1	.	CGYRETEAFF	TGCGGGTACAGGGAGACTGAAGCTTTCTTT
16	TRBV2	TRBD1	TRBJ1-5	.	CASSSTGTGAHQPQHF	TGTGCCAGCAGTAGCACCGGGACAGGGGCGCATCAGCCCCAGCATTTT
12	TRBV5-1	.	TRBJ1-2	few	CASSLDQAGYTF	TGCGCCAGCAGCTTGGACCAAGCGGGCTACACCTTC
15	TRBV4-3	.	TRBJ1-1	few	CASSPSAGFVTEAFF	TGCGCCAGCAGCCCCTCGGCAGGGTTTGTCACTGAAGCTTTCTTT
14	TRBV30	.	TRBJ1-5	.	CAWSVALKNQPQHF	TGTGCCTGGAGTGTTGCGCTGAAGAATCAGCCCCAGCATTTT
15	TRBV11-2	TRBD1	TRBJ1-2	.	CASSLGQGAFGGYTF	TGTGCCAGCAGCTTGGGACAGGGGGCTTTTGGAGGCTACACCTTC
13	TRBV29-1	.	TRBJ1-3	.	CSVDLGAGNTIYF	TGCAGCGTTGATTTAGGGGCTGGAAACACCATATATTTT
16	TRBV7-2	.	TRBJ1-5	.	CASSLDQQGSNQPQHF	TGTGCCAGCAGCTTAGATCAACAGGGTAGCAATCAGCCCCAGCATTTT
16	TRBV4-2	TRBD2	TRBJ2-1	few	CASSPLPGEGGFEQFF	TGTGCCAGCAGCCCCCTCCCGGGGGAGGGCGGCTTTGAGCAGTTCTTC
13	TRBV19	TRBD2	TRBJ2-7	.	CASSSGRAYEQYF	TGTGCCAGTAGTAGCGGGAGGGCCTACGAGCAGTACTTC